Below, one T cell receptor beta chain is given with its context. The source of the sample is a study of control samples from healthy donors and cancer patients. Measured with immunoSEQ multiplex PCR; TCRdb has only the in-frame clones, and not every one. The sample records roughly 130,000 clones, roughly 90% being singletons. Looked up from germline, CDR1 is SEHNR and CDR2 is FQNEAQ (reference sequence). The CDR3 extends over 12 amino acids. V was shortened by 5 bases and J by 5 bases, with 9 bases between the two germline ends. Sequencing used blood. The V and J genes are TRBV7-9 and TRBJ1-2; D gene unclear. This clonotype was sampled from a young man in good health. For the CDR3, the DNA is TGTGCCAGCAGCGAAGTAGGATATGGCTACACCTTC. It yields the protein CASSEVGYGYTF. The full variable domain, completed using reference TRBV7-9 and TRBJ1-2, is DTGVSQNPRHKITKRGQNVTFRCDPISEHNRLYWYRQTLGQGPEFLTYFQNEAQLEKSRLLSDRFSAERPKGSFSTLEIQRTEQGDSAMYLCASSEVGYGYTFGSGTRLTVV.